This TCR beta chain comes out of a study of Graves' ophthalmopathy and Graves' hyperthyroidism. This clonotype was found once. This CDR3 region has 15 residues. Trimming cost V 5 bases and J 2 bases, with 16 bases left between them. Diagnostic conclusions were grounded in clinical symptoms, serum thyroxine, TRAb, thyroid ultrasound and orbital computed tomography. Using RNA transcripts, the TCR beta CDR3 regions were amplified. In the first round, RT-PCR was carried out with HTBI primers, and a multiplex PCR formed the second round. MiXCR, applied by TCRdb to the multiplex PCR reads, yields one record per CDR3 protein. The table has about 200,000 distinct CDR3 sequences, under 30% seen once.

The TCR comes from a man aged 45-60 years with Graves' ophthalmopathy. The chain has TRBV12-3 or TRBV12-4 and TRBJ2-7, with D perhaps being TRBD1 or TRBD2 (5 bases each). The sample taken for sequencing was peripheral blood. The CDR3 here is CASSPHGAGPYEQYF. CDR3 nucleotides: TGTGCCAGCAGTCCTCACGGGGCAGGGCCCTACGAGCAGTACTTC.